Listed here is a single TCR beta chain. The antigen remains undetermined. Employing constant-segment primers, 5'RACE generated TCR alpha and TCR beta cDNA libraries bearing sample barcodes and UMIs. TCRdb ran MiXCR on the 5' RACE reads and lists one entry per CDR3 protein. In the table there are about 470,000 distinct CDR3 sequences, nearly 25% of which are singletons. This sample was included in a study of T-cell memory formation after mild COVID-19. Per the germline V gene, CDR1 is SGHDN and CDR2 is FVKESK. This CDR3 is built from 16 residues. V was clipped by 2 bases and J by 1 base, with 14 bases between them. Whole-study findings and limits: Chiefly within CM and EM were the contracting CD4+ clones; CD8+ ones were within EMRA. A subset of responding clones appeared in pre-infection memory, suggesting cross-reactive memory joined.

The TCR originated in an adult woman who had mild COVID-19 (a few samples of this study predate the infection). Cell type and time point are not known. This chain links TRBV14 with TRBJ1-1; perhaps TRBD1 as D (5 bases). The sequencing input was PBMCs or a T cell subset sorted from them (not recorded which). CDR3 protein: CASSQFSGHKNTEAFF. CDR3 DNA: TGTGCCAGCAGCCAATTTTCCGGACATAAGAACACTGAAGCTTTCTTT. The whole variable domain, remainder taken from reference TRBV14 and TRBJ1-1, is EAGVTQFPSHSVIEKGQTVTLRCDPISGHDNLYWYRRVMGKEIKFLLHFVKESKQDESGMPNNRFLAERTGGTYSTLKVQPAELEDSGVYFCASSQFSGHKNTEAFFGQGTRLTVV.